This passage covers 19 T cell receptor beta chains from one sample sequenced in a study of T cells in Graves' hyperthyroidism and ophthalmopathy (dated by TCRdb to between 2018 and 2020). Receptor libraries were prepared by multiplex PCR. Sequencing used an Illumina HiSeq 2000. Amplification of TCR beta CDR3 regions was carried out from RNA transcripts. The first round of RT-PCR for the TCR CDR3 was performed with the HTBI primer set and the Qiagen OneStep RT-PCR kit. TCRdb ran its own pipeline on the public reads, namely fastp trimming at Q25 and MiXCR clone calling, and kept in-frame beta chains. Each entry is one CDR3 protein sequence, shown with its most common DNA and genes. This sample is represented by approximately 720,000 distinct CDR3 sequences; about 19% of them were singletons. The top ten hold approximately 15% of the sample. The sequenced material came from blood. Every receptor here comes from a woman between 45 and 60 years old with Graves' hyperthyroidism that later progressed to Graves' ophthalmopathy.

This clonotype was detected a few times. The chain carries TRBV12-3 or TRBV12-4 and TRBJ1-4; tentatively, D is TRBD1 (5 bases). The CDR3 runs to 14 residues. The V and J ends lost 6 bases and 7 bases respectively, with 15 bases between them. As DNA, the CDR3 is TGTGCCAGCAGGAAAACAGGAAGAAGTGAAAAACTGTTTTTT. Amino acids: CASRKTGRSEKLFF.

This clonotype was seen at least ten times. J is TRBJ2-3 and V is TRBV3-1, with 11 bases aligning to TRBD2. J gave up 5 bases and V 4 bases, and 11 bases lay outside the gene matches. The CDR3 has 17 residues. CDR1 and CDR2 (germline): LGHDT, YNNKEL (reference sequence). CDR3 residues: CASSRGLAGSMGDTQYF. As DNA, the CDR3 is TGTGCCAGCAGCCGAGGACTAGCGGGCTCAATGGGAGATACGCAGTATTTT.

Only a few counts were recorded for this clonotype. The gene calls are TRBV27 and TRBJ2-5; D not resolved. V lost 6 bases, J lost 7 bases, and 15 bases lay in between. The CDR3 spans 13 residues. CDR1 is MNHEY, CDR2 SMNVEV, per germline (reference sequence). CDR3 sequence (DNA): TGTGCCAGCAGGGACGGAACCCCGGGGACCCAGTACTTC. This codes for CASRDGTPGTQYF.

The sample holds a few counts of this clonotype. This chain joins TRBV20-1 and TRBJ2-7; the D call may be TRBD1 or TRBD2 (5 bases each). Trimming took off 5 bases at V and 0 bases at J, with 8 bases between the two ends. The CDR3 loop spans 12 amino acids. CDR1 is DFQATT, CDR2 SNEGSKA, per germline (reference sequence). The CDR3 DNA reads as TGCAGTGCTTCCGGGGCCTCCTACGAGCAGTACTTC. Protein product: CSASGASYEQYF.

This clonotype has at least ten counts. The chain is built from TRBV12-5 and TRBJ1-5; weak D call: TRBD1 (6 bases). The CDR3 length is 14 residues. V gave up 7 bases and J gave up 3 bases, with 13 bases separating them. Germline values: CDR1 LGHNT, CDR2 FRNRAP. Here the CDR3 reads CASEAGAFNQPQHF. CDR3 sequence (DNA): TGTGCTAGTGAGGCAGGGGCATTCAATCAGCCCCAGCATTTT.

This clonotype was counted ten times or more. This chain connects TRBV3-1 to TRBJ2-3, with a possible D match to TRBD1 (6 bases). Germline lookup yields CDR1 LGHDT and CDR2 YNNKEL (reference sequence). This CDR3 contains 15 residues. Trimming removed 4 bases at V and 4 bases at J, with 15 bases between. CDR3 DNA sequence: TGTGCCAGCAGCCTTAAGGGGGTAGCGCCAGATACGCAGTATTTT. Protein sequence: CASSLKGVAPDTQYF.

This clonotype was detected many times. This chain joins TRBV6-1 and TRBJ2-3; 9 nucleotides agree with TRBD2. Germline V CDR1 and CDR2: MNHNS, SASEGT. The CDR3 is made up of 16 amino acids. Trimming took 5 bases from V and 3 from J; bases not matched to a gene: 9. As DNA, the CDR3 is TGTGCCAGCAGTCCCCGGTTTAGCGGGGGAACAGATACGCAGTATTTT. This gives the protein CASSPRFSGGTDTQYF.

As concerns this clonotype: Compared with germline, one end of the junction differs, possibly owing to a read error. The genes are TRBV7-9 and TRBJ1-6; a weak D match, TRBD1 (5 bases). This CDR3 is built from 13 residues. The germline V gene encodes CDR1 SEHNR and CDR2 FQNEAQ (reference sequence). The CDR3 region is CVSSSQGGSPLHF. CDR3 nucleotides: TGTGTCAGCAGCTCGCAGGGCGGGTCACCCCTCCACTTT.

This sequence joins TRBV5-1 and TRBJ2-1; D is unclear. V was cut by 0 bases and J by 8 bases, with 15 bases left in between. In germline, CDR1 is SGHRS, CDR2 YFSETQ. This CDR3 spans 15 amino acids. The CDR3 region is CASSLGLVESDEQFF. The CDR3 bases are TGCGCCAGCAGCTTGGGGTTGGTAGAGTCTGATGAGCAGTTCTTC.

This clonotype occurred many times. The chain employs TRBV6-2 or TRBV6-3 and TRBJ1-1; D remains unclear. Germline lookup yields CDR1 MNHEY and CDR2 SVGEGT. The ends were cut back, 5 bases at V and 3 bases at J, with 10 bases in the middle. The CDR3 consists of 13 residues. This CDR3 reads CASSGVSYTEAFF. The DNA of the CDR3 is TGTGCCAGCAGTGGAGTTTCATACACTGAAGCTTTCTTT.

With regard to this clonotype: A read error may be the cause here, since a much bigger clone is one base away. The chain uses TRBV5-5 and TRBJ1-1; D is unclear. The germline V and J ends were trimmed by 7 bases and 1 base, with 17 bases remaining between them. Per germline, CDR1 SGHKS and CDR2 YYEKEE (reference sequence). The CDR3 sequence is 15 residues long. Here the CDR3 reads CASGISTAENTEAFF. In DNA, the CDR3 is TGTGCCAGCGGTATTTCGACGGCTGAGAACACTGAAGCTTTCTTT.

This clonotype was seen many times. CDR3 coding DNA: TGTGCCAGCAGCCCCTGGACGGAAGGGAGCACTGAAGCTTTCTTT. Its translation is CASSPWTEGSTEAFF. V and J are TRBV3-1 and TRBJ1-1, with unresolved D. Germline loops: CDR1 LGHDT, CDR2 YNNKEL (reference sequence). The CDR3 spans 15 residues. The V end was cut by 4 bases, the J end by 4 bases, with 16 bases between.

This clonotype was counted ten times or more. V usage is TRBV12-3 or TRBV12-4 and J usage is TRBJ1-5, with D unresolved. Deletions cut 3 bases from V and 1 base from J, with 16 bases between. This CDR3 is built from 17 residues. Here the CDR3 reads CASSFGQESWSNQPQHF. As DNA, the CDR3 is TGTGCCAGCAGTTTTGGGCAGGAGTCCTGGAGCAATCAGCCCCAGCATTTT.

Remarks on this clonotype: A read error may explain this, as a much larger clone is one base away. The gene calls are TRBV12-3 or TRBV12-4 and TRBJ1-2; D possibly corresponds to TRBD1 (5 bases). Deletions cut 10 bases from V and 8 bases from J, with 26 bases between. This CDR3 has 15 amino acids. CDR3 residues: CANSDSTSGGVGYTF. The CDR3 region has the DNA TGTGCCAACAGCGACTCGACAAGTGGGGGTGTCGGCTACACCTTC.

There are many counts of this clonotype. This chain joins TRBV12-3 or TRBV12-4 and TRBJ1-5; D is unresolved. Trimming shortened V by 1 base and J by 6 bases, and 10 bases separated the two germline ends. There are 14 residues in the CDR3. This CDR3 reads CASSLGSSGQPQHF. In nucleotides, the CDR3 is TGTGCCAGCAGTTTAGGGTCAAGCGGTCAGCCCCAGCATTTT.

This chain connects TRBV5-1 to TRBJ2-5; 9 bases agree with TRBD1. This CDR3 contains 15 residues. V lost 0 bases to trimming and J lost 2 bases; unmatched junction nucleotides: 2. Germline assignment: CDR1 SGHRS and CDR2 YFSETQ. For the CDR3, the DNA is TGCGCCAGCAGCTTGGGGACAGGGGAACAAGAGACCCAGTACTTC. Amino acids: CASSLGTGEQETQYF.

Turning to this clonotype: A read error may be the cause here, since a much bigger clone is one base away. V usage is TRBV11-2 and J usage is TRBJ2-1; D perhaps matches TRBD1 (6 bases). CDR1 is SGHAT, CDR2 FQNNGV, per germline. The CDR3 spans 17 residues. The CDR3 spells CSSSLASVYRDGNEQFF. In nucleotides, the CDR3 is TGTTCCAGCAGCTTAGCCTCAGTCTACAGGGATGGCAATGAGCAGTTCTTC. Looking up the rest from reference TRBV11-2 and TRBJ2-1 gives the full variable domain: EAGVAQSPRYKIIEKRQSVAFWCNPISGHATLYWYQQILGQGPKLLIQFQNNGVVDDSQLPKDRFSAERLKGVDSTLKIQPAKLEDSAVYLCSSSLASVYRDGNEQFFGPGTRLTVL.

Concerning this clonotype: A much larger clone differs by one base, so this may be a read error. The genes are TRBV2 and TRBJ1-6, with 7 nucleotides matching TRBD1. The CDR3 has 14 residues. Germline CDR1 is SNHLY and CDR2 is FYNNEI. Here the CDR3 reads CASSGTGGSTPPHF. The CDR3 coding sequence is TGTGCCAGCAGTGGGACAGGAGGAAGTACACCCCCCCACTTT.

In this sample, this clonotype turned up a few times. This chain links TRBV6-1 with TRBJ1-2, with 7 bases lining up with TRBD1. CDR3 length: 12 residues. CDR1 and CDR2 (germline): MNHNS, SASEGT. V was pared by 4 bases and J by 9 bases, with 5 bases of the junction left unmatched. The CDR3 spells CASSGDRVSYTF. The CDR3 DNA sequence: TGTGCCAGCAGTGGAGACAGGGTTAGCTACACCTTC.